The clone carrying this TCR beta chain has just a few counts. This sample stems from a study of T-cell memory formation after mild COVID-19. Across the whole study: Clusters of TCRs were largely donor specific.

TCRdb ran MiXCR on the 5' RACE reads and lists one entry per CDR3 protein. Among under 200,000 distinct CDR3 sequences, 10% to 15% were seen once, and the ten largest hold roughly 3.4%. Per germline, CDR1 SGHTA and CDR2 FQGNSA. Trimming took 3 bases from V and 9 from J, leaving 6 bases between them. The CDR3 consists of 12 residues. This sequence joins TRBV7-2 and TRBJ1-6; D is undetermined. This sequence originates from a man between 18 and 29 years old who had mild COVID-19 (a few samples of this study predate the infection). Cell type and time point are not known. The sequencing sample was made of PBMCs or a T cell subset sorted from them (not recorded which). As DNA, the CDR3 is TGTGCCAGCAGCTTGATTGTTTCACCCCTCCACTTT. Its protein product is CASSLIVSPLHF.